These 31 T cell receptor beta chains were all obtained from the same sample, sequenced in a study of siplizumab effects on memory and regulatory T cells. Measured with immunoSEQ multiplex PCR; TCRdb has only the in-frame clones, and not every one. The sample lists 60,000 to 80,000 clones, roughly 83% occurring once. The material sequenced was memory CD4+ T cells sorted from blood. Receptor source: a human donor in good health.

The V and J genes are TRBV6-5 and TRBJ1-2; no clear D gene. There are 13 residues in the CDR3. CDR1 MNHEY and CDR2 SVGAGI come from the germline V gene. Deletions cut 2 bases from V and 8 bases from J, with 12 bases between. CDR3 in amino acids: CASSYDWERGYTF. The CDR3 bases are TGTGCCAGCAGTTACGATTGGGAGAGGGGCTACACCTTC.

The rearrangement links TRBV9 to TRBJ2-3, with 9 bases matching TRBD1. Germline V gives CDR1 SGDLS, CDR2 YYNGEE. There are 13 residues in the CDR3. After removal of 7 bases from V and 4 bases from J, the junction contained 4 bases not matched to a gene. CDR3 sequence: CASARQGADTQYF. The CDR3 DNA is TGTGCCAGCGCTAGACAGGGGGCAGATACGCAGTATTTT.

This chain links TRBV6-1 with TRBJ2-7, with D unresolved. The V gene lost 5 bases and the J gene lost 3 bases, with 14 bases spanning the gap. Per germline, CDR1 MNHNS and CDR2 SASEGT. This CDR3 spans 14 amino acids. The CDR3 is CASSPLPVYYEQYF. CDR3 coding DNA: TGTGCCAGCAGTCCCTTGCCCGTCTACTACGAGCAGTACTTC.

The chain employs TRBV27 and TRBJ2-3; tentative D call: TRBD1 (5 bases). The CDR3 has 15 amino acids. The V gene lost 7 bases and the J gene lost 2 bases, with 16 bases spanning the gap. Germline V gene lookup returns CDR1 MNHEY and CDR2 SMNVEV (reference sequence). The CDR3 coding sequence is TGTGCCAGCACAATCGACAGCCCCAACACAGATACGCAGTATTTT. It codes for CASTIDSPNTDTQYF.

There are a few counts of this clone. The chain joins TRBV7-8 to TRBJ1-1; possibly TRBD1 for D (6 bases). The CDR3 sequence is 15 residues long. Deletions cut 5 bases from V and 4 bases from J, with 17 bases between. Germline loops: CDR1 SGHVS, CDR2 FQNEAQ. CDR3 nucleotide sequence: TGTGCCAGCAGCCTGCTGGCAGGGGAGTCCACTGAAGCTTTCTTT. Translation gives CASSLLAGESTEAFF.

The chain carries TRBV6-5 and TRBJ2-7; the match to TRBD1 covers 7 bases. V dropped 2 bases and J dropped 0; count of bases not matched to a gene: 1. Germline CDR1 reads MNHEY; CDR2 reads SVGAGI. The CDR3 runs 14 residues. This CDR3 is CASSYDRDSYEQYF. CDR3 sequence (DNA): TGTGCCAGCAGTTACGACAGGGACTCCTACGAGCAGTACTTC.

The chain is built from TRBV6-4 and TRBJ1-4; D is unresolved. CDR1 and CDR2 from the germline V gene are MRHNA and SNTAGT. This CDR3 has 17 amino acids. Trimming stripped 6 bases from V and 8 bases from J, with 25 bases between. Here the CDR3 reads CASSFPKGGDSTEKLFF. DNA for the CDR3: TGTGCCAGCAGCTTCCCAAAAGGTGGGGATAGTACAGAAAAACTGTTTTTT.

The sample holds one count of this clone. The CDR3, as DNA: TGTGCCGTCAGGCGGGAGGGGGCAGATACGCAGTATTTT. As protein: CAVRREGADTQYF. V gene TRBV6-5 combines with J gene TRBJ2-3; 9 positions agree with TRBD2. V shed 11 bases, J shed 4 bases, and the junction held 7 bases outside the gene matches. The CDR3 is 13 amino acids. Germline CDR1 is MNHEY and CDR2 is SVGAGI.

The chain employs TRBV5-5 and TRBJ1-2; possibly TRBD1 for D (5 bases). Germline V CDR1 and CDR2: SGHKS, YYEKEE (reference sequence). Deletions cut 4 bases from V and 7 bases from J, with 17 bases between. The CDR3 is 14 residues long. The CDR3 bases are TGTGCCAGCAGCCAGGACCTTATGGGGGGTGGCTACACCTTC. It yields the protein CASSQDLMGGGYTF.

The chain employs TRBV10-2 and TRBJ1-1, with D perhaps matching TRBD1 (5 bases). V lost 4 bases and J lost 4, with 16 bases in between. CDR1 is WSHSY and CDR2 is SAAADI in the germline V gene. The CDR3 is made up of 15 amino acids. The CDR3 region has the DNA TGCGCCAGCAGTGGGTTAGAAGGGGACCCCACTGAAGCTTTCTTT. It codes for CASSGLEGDPTEAFF.

The chain employs TRBV5-1 and TRBJ2-7; D possibly corresponds to TRBD1 (6 bases). Trimming removed 4 bases at V and 7 bases at J, with 18 bases between. The CDR3 loop spans 14 amino acids. Looked up from germline, CDR1 is SGHRS and CDR2 is YFSETQ. The CDR3 region is CASSPIFPGAEQYF. CDR3 in DNA: TGCGCCAGCAGCCCGATTTTCCCAGGGGCAGAGCAGTACTTC.

The chain uses TRBV7-9 and TRBJ1-6, with 7 positions matching TRBD1. The CDR3 extends over 14 amino acids. V lost 1 base and J lost 11; bases outside the gene matches: 5. Germline V CDR1 and CDR2: SEHNR, FQNEAQ (reference sequence). In nucleotides, the CDR3 is TGTGCCAGCAGCTTAGGACAGGGTAACGCACCCCTCCACTTT. It encodes CASSLGQGNAPLHF.

V and J are TRBV28 and TRBJ1-1, with 8 nucleotides matching TRBD1. V lost 3 bases, J lost 9 bases, and 12 bases stayed unmatched. The germline CDR1 and CDR2 sequences are MDHEN and SYDVKM. CDR3 length: 15 amino acids. CDR3 nucleotide sequence: TGTGCCAGCAGTTTGGCGGCAGGGGGCGAGGAACAAGCTTTCTTT. Protein sequence: CASSLAAGGEEQAFF.

The chain combines TRBV2 with TRBJ1-1, with D perhaps matching TRBD1 (5 bases). Germline V gene data show CDR1 as SNHLY and CDR2 as FYNNEI. CDR3 length equals 14 residues. The V end lost 3 bases, the J end lost 1 base, and 9 bases lay between the germline ends. For the CDR3, the DNA is TGTGCCAGCAGTGAGTCAGGGCGGAACACTGAAGCTTTCTTT. It is translated as CASSESGRNTEAFF.

The V call is TRBV15, the J call TRBJ2-7; TRBD1 agrees at 10 bases. The CDR3 is 15 amino acids. The germline V gene has CDR1 LNHNV and CDR2 YYDKDF (reference sequence). V dropped 1 base and J dropped 6; count of bases not matched to a gene: 6. CDR3 coding DNA: TGTGCCACCAGCAGAGGGGGGACAGGGGTTTTCGAGCAGTACTTC. It yields the protein CATSRGGTGVFEQYF.

In its sample, this clone was seen once. The chain is built from TRBV2 and TRBJ1-2; D remains ambiguous. The germline V and J ends were trimmed by 10 bases and 6 bases, with 18 bases remaining between them. The germline V gene encodes CDR1 SNHLY and CDR2 FYNNEI. This CDR3 comprises 13 residues. CDR3 amino acids: CATLGLPSDGYTF. The CDR3 DNA sequence: TGTGCCACCCTCGGGCTGCCAAGCGATGGCTACACCTTC.

This clone is a singleton in its sample. The genes are TRBV19 and TRBJ2-7; 9 nucleotides line up with TRBD1. J lost 6 bases, V lost 4 bases, and 7 bases had no gene match. Germline loops: CDR1 LNHDA, CDR2 SQIVND (reference sequence). CDR3 length: 14 residues. CDR3 in amino acids: CASSTDRGGGEQYF. In nucleotides, the CDR3 is TGTGCCAGTAGTACGGACAGGGGAGGCGGCGAGCAGTACTTC.

The DNA of the CDR3 is TGTGCCAGCAGTGCCGTGAGTCCGGGCACTGAAGCTTTCTTT. It yields the protein CASSAVSPGTEAFF. The chain uses TRBV6-1 and TRBJ1-1, with D unresolved. The V gene's germline CDR1 is MNHNS and CDR2 SASEGT. This CDR3 contains 14 residues. Trimming took 4 bases from V and 4 from J, leaving 13 bases between them.

This chain uses TRBV7-2 with TRBJ1-2, with TRBD1 identical over 7 bases. From germline, CDR1 is SGHTA and CDR2 FQGNSA. The CDR3 is 13 amino acids. Losses at the gene ends were 6 bases for V and 3 bases for J; bases not matched to a gene: 4. CDR3 DNA: TGTGCCAGCAGGGCAGGGGGTCACTATGGCTACACCTTC. Residues: CASRAGGHYGYTF.

This clone was recorded a few times. The same CDR3 is also encoded by other DNA sequences in this sample. V usage is TRBV5-5 and J usage is TRBJ1-1, with D hard to call. In germline, CDR1 is SGHKS, CDR2 YYEKEE (reference sequence). CDR3 size: 13 residues. Trimming pared 2 bases from V and 5 bases from J, leaving 10 bases between. CDR3 sequence reads: CASSLLVGTEAFF. Here the CDR3 DNA reads TGTGCCAGCAGCTTACTGGTCGGGACTGAAGCTTTCTTT.

This clone showed up just once. The gene calls are TRBV10-1 and TRBJ2-1; TRBD2 agrees at 9 bases. The CDR3 has 14 residues. CDR1 and CDR2 (germline): WNHNN, SYGVQD (reference sequence). Unmatched junction bases numbered 3, after V lost 3 bases and J lost 6 bases. The CDR3 coding sequence is TGCGCCAGCAGTGAAACTAGCGGGCGCAATGAGCAGTTCTTC. It translates to CASSETSGRNEQFF.

The V call is TRBV5-1, the J call TRBJ2-1; D remains unclear. The V gene's germline CDR1 is SGHRS and CDR2 YFSETQ. The CDR3 runs 10 residues. The CDR3 region is CATLDNEQFF. As DNA, the CDR3 is TGCGCTACTCTAGACAATGAGCAGTTCTTC.

This chain joins TRBV25-1 and TRBJ2-2, with a weak D call TRBD2 (6 bases). Trimming stripped 5 bases from V and 7 bases from J, with 14 bases between. Germline V gene sequence: CDR1 MGHDK, CDR2 SYGVNS. The CDR3 has 14 residues. CDR3 amino acids: CASSRDSGSGELFF. In DNA, the CDR3 is TGTGCCAGCAGTCGGGACTCCGGGAGCGGGGAGCTGTTTTTT.

J is TRBJ2-3 and V is TRBV30; no clear D. Germline CDR1 reads GTSNPN; CDR2 reads SVGIG (reference sequence). Trimming left V 2 bases short and J 3 bases short, with 6 bases between. CDR3 length: 12 residues. The CDR3 loop is CAWSKITDTQYF. In DNA form, the CDR3 reads TGTGCCTGGAGTAAGATAACAGATACGCAGTATTTT.

This clone was seen once. The chain couples TRBV7-8 to TRBJ2-1; TRBD2 aligns across 10 bases. Trimming took 1 base from V and 8 from J; bases not matched to a gene: 14. The V gene's germline CDR1 is SGHVS and CDR2 FQNEAQ. The CDR3 sequence is 18 residues long. This CDR3 is CASSLGVTSGTLRHEQFF. The CDR3 nucleotides read TGTGCCAGCAGCTTAGGCGTTACTAGCGGGACACTTAGGCATGAGCAGTTCTTC.

The chain has TRBV6-4 and TRBJ2-1; D perhaps matches TRBD1 (5 bases). The CDR3 sequence is 15 residues long. Germline V gene data show CDR1 as MRHNA and CDR2 as SNTAGT. The germline V and J ends were trimmed by 2 bases and 0 bases, with 8 bases remaining between them. The CDR3 sequence is CASSDTDSSYNEQFF. Here the CDR3 DNA reads TGTGCCAGCAGTGACACTGACAGCTCCTACAATGAGCAGTTCTTC.

V usage is TRBV10-3 and J usage is TRBJ1-3, with D hard to call. CDR3 length: 15 amino acids. CDR1 and CDR2 from the germline V gene are ENHRY and SYGVKD. Trimming took off 6 bases at V and 0 bases at J, with 12 bases between the two ends. DNA of the CDR3: TGTGCCATCAGACCCACTTTAGCCTCTGGAAACACCATATATTTT. Amino acid sequence: CAIRPTLASGNTIYF.

The rearrangement joins TRBV6-4 to TRBJ2-1; unclear D gene. With 0 bases removed from V and 13 bases from J, the gap between germline ends came to 10 bases. The CDR3 covers 12 residues. The germline V gene has CDR1 MRHNA and CDR2 SNTAGT. The CDR3 spells CASSDSSGPQFF. CDR3 nucleotide sequence: TGTGCCAGCAGTGACTCATCCGGGCCCCAGTTCTTC.

J is TRBJ1-6 and V is TRBV4-1; the D gene is possibly TRBD1 (6 bases). V was shortened by 3 bases and J by 9 bases, with 15 bases between the two germline ends. CDR1 is MGHRA, CDR2 YSYEKL, per germline. The CDR3 loop spans 15 amino acids. CDR3 sequence reads: CASSQSGQGGSPLHF. The CDR3 DNA reads TGCGCCAGCAGCCAGTCGGGCCAAGGGGGTTCACCCCTCCACTTT.

The chain recombines TRBV18 with TRBJ2-1, with 14 nucleotides matching TRBD2. Per germline, CDR1 KGHSH and CDR2 LQKENI. V shed 5 bases, J shed 3 bases, and the junction held 6 bases outside the gene matches. The CDR3 is made up of 17 amino acids. The CDR3 coding sequence is TGTGCCAGCTCATCGACTAGCGGGGGGGCCAACTACAATGAGCAGTTCTTC. It encodes CASSSTSGGANYNEQFF.

This clone was seen only a few times. The chain combines TRBV7-6 with TRBJ1-2, with a tentative D call TRBD1 (6 bases). V was pared by 4 bases and J by 3 bases, with 15 bases between. Germline CDR1 is SGHVS and CDR2 is FNYEAQ. The CDR3 totals 15 residues. This chain's CDR3 is CASSSLPGQDYGYTF. The CDR3, as DNA: TGTGCCAGCAGCTCTCTGCCGGGACAAGACTATGGCTACACCTTC.